Presented here are 3 T cell receptor beta chains from one specimen sequenced in a study of tumor-infiltrating lymphocytes in primary liver carcinoma. cDNA specific to TCR beta was made from 500 ng of total RNA, with a constant-region primer employed for priming. TCR beta libraries came from three nested multiplex PCR rounds using slightly modified ARM-PCR. Two initial PCR rounds of about 10 cycles each paired TRBV1-TRBV30 forward primers with a C-beta reverse primer. One entry per CDR3 protein results from TCRdb running MiXCR on the multiplex PCR reads. In the table there are 150,000 to 200,000 distinct CDR3 sequences, less than 75% of which are singletons. Unsorted whole blood yielded blood RNA, and germline DNA was extracted as well. The sample comprised peripheral blood. Every receptor here comes from a woman aged 60-75 years with primary liver carcinoma and hepatitis B virus infection.

A note on this clonotype: A read error may explain this, as a much larger clone is one base away. J is TRBJ2-7 and V is TRBV14; TRBD1 is a possible D gene (6 bases). Germline-derived CDR1 and CDR2 are SGHDN and FVKESK. This CDR3 is built from 14 residues. The CDR3 DNA sequence: TGTGCCAGCAGCCAAGGTCTGGGGGCCTACGATCAGTACTTC. Amino acids: CASSQGLGAYDQYF.

This clonotype was seen only once. The genes are TRBV4-2 and TRBJ1-4; D might be TRBD1 (6 bases). CDR1 LGHNA and CDR2 YNFKEQ come from the germline V gene. Trimming took off 0 bases at V and 8 bases at J, with 13 bases between the two ends. The CDR3 covers 15 residues. CDR3 nucleotide sequence: TGTGCCAGCAGCCAAGATCTGGGGGCCTCGGAAAAACTGTTTTTT. It codes for CASSQDLGASEKLFF.

Turning to this clonotype: This CDR3 is missing its conserved last phenylalanine or tryptophan, likely due to a read error. V gene TRBV11-2 combines with J gene TRBJ1-2; D is undetermined. This CDR3 comprises 15 residues. The germline V gene has CDR1 SGHAT and CDR2 FQNNGV. The CDR3, as DNA: TGTGCTAGCAGCTTAGAGGGCACCTTCTATGAAAGCTACACCCTC. Its translation is CASSLEGTFYESYTL.